These 7 T cell receptor beta chains came from one sample sequenced in a study of T-cell memory formation after mild COVID-19. TCRdb re-analysed the 5' RACE reads in MiXCR, keeping a single row per CDR3 protein. The sample has about 390,000 distinct CDR3 sequences, 16% seen once. Sequenced material: PBMCs or a T cell subset sorted from them (not recorded which). The receptors derive from a man aged 18 to 29 who had mild COVID-19 (a few samples of this study predate the infection). Cell type and time point are not known.

This clonotype has just a few counts. The chain uses TRBV20-1 and TRBJ2-1; 8 bases align to TRBD1. Germline CDR1 is DFQATT and CDR2 is SNEGSKA (reference sequence). The CDR3 has 15 residues. The V and J ends lost 0 bases and 4 bases, in that order; junction bases with no gene match: 5. The CDR3, as DNA: TGCAGTGCTAGAGATCGACAGGGGTTTTACAATGAGCAGTTCTTC. Its protein is CSARDRQGFYNEQFF.

In this sample, this clonotype turned up a few times. The chain employs TRBV9 and TRBJ2-3; D is undetermined. V shed 3 bases and J shed 0 bases, with 14 bases lying between them. The V gene's germline CDR1 is SGDLS and CDR2 YYNGEE. The CDR3 loop spans 16 amino acids. The CDR3 bases are TGTGCCAGCAGCGAACAAGGGTCCCTTAGCACAGATACGCAGTATTTT. It translates to CASSEQGSLSTDTQYF. The full variable domain, rest sourced from reference TRBV9 and TRBJ2-3, is DSGVTQTPKHLITATGQRVTLRCSPRSGDLSVYWYQQSLDQGLQFLIQYYNGEERAKGNILERFSAQQFPDLHSELNLSSLELGDSALYFCASSEQGSLSTDTQYFGPGTRLTVL.

The genes are TRBV30 and TRBJ2-7; unclear D gene. The germline V and J ends were trimmed by 0 bases and 3 bases, with 12 bases remaining between them. From germline, CDR1 is GTSNPN and CDR2 SVGIG (reference sequence). This CDR3 comprises 14 residues. The CDR3: CAWSVLGFGYEQYF. CDR3 DNA sequence: TGTGCCTGGAGTGTGTTAGGGTTTGGCTACGAGCAGTACTTC. The variable domain in full, with the rest retrieved from reference TRBV30 and TRBJ2-7, is SQTIHQWPATLVQPVGSPLSLECTVEGTSNPNLYWYRQAAGRGLQLLFYSVGIGQISSEVPQNLSASRPQDRQFILSSKKLLLSDSGFYLCAWSVLGFGYEQYFGPGTRLTVT.

This clonotype was observed a few times. This chain joins TRBV5-5 and TRBJ1-5; D is undetermined. V was shortened by 4 bases and J by 0 bases, with 14 bases between the two germline ends. The germline gives CDR1 SGHKS, CDR2 YYEKEE (reference sequence). The length of the CDR3 is 16 residues. CDR3 amino acids: CASSRWTDYSNQPQHF. CDR3 nucleotides: TGTGCCAGCAGCCGGTGGACGGATTATAGCAATCAGCCCCAGCATTTT. Full variable domain (outside the CDR3, taken from reference TRBV5-5 and TRBJ1-5): DAGVTQSPTHLIKTRGQQVTLRCSPISGHKSVSWYQQVLGQGPQFIFQYYEKEERGRGNFPDRFSARQFPNYSSELNVNALLLGDSALYLCASSRWTDYSNQPQHFGDGTRLSIL.

There are a few counts of this clonotype. This chain uses TRBV6-2 or TRBV6-3 with TRBJ2-7; D is ambiguous. Trimming left V 5 bases short and J 5 bases short, with 16 bases between. The CDR3 has 14 residues. Germline V gives CDR1 MNHEY, CDR2 SVGEGT. CDR3 region: CASSPHSPGNEQYV. CDR3 nucleotides: TGTGCCAGCAGTCCCCATTCCCCCGGAAACGAGCAGTACGTC.

This clonotype was seen a few times. The CDR3 here is CATLRETQYF. The CDR3 DNA sequence: TGTGCCACCCTGAGGGAGACCCAGTACTTC. The V and J genes are TRBV28 and TRBJ2-5; D remains ambiguous. CDR3 length: 10 amino acids. Germline V gene sequence: CDR1 MDHEN, CDR2 SYDVKM. Deletions cut 10 bases from V and 5 bases from J, with 8 bases between.

This clonotype has only a few counts. The chain uses TRBV7-9 and TRBJ1-1; TRBD1 aligns across 7 bases. CDR3 length equals 15 residues. V gave up 5 bases and J gave up 0 bases; unmatched junction bases: 6. Germline-derived CDR1 and CDR2 are SEHNR and FQNEAQ (reference sequence). CDR3 residues: CASSPRTGLNTEAFF. CDR3 bases: TGTGCCAGCAGCCCAAGGACAGGTTTGAACACTGAAGCTTTCTTT.